The present T cell receptor beta chain was sequenced within a study of blood T cell repertoires in COVID-19. The ends were cut back, 6 bases at V and 1 base at J, with 8 bases in the middle. The V gene's germline CDR1 is WNHNN and CDR2 SYGVQD (reference sequence). There are 13 residues in the CDR3. In the source study's methods: The assay estimated nucleated cells by amplifying reference gene primers. Produced via immunoSEQ multiplex PCR; TCRdb's table is partial and in-frame only. The D gene and trimming were derived from the DNA, and the V and J assignments and clone size from that table. The sample lists about 48,000 clones; about 77% were seen once.

The sequencing input was peripheral blood. The chain uses TRBV10-1 and TRBJ2-3; D remains unclear. The source is a human donor with active or convalescent COVID-19. The donor label of this sample is uncertain. The chain's CDR3 is CASRKQGTDTQYF. CDR3 nucleotide sequence: TGCGCCAGCAGGAAGCAGGGCACAGATACGCAGTATTTT.